A selection of T cell receptor beta chains follows, all from one sample in a study of blood T cell repertoires in COVID-19. TCRdb's copy holds only in-frame clones and misses some; the assay was immunoSEQ multiplex PCR. The repertoire includes around 150,000 clones, approximately 80% of them detected once, and about 24% sits in the top ten. Sequencing was done on a sample of peripheral blood. The receptors stem from a woman over 75 with acute or convalescent COVID-19. Each CDR3 is given with its conserved first and last residue. The order of the fields is CDR3 protein, CDR3 DNA, D gene, V gene, clone size, J gene. D genes are given only for firm matches. Clone size, where shown, is once, few, many, or a class for clones that have expanded.

CASMIVRSTEAFF	TGTGCCAGCATGATTGTCAGATCCACTGAAGCTTTCTTT	NA	TRBV6-5	NA	TRBJ1-1
CASSSPGQAFDTQYF	TGTGCCAGCAGTTCTCCGGGACAGGCATTTGATACGCAGTATTTT	TRBD1	TRBV27	once	TRBJ2-3
CASRVGGTEQFF	TGTGCCAGCAGGGTGGGAGGGACTGAGCAGTTCTTC	TRBD2	TRBV7-9	NA	TRBJ2-1
CASSLDAGWTGELFF	TGTGCCAGCAGCTTAGATGCAGGGTGGACCGGGGAGCTGTTTTTT	NA	TRBV7-9	NA	TRBJ2-2
CATSSRAGPYNEQFF	TGTGCCACCAGCAGCAGGGCGGGACCTTACAATGAGCAGTTCTTC	NA	TRBV15	NA	TRBJ2-1
CASSYVNGDTYEQYF	TGTGCCAGCAGTTACGTGAACGGGGATACCTACGAGCAGTACTTC	NA	TRBV6-5	NA	TRBJ2-7
CASSSTGFNEQFF	TGTGCCAGCAGTTCGACAGGGTTCAATGAGCAGTTCTTC	TRBD1	TRBV27	few	TRBJ2-1
CASSQLAGDWEFF	TGTGCCAGCAGTCAACTAGCGGGAGATTGGGAGTTCTTC	TRBD2	TRBV27	NA	TRBJ2-1
CASRARVMNTEAFF	TGTGCCAGCAGAGCGAGAGTCATGAACACTGAAGCTTTCTTT	NA	TRBV6-5	NA	TRBJ1-1
CASSMGVGTGASYEQYF	TGTGCCAGTAGTATGGGCGTTGGGACAGGGGCGTCCTACGAGCAGTACTTC	TRBD1	TRBV19	once	TRBJ2-7
CASSLAGLTETQYF	TGTGCCAGCTCACTCGCGGGACTCACGGAGACCCAGTACTTC	NA	TRBV18	NA	TRBJ2-5
CASSSYNEQFF	TGTGCCAGCTCATCTTACAATGAGCAGTTCTTC	NA	TRBV18	NA	TRBJ2-1
CASNPGGQGYVTEAFF	TGTGCCAGCAACCCTGGGGGACAGGGGTATGTTACTGAAGCTTTCTTT	TRBD1	TRBV3-1/TRBV3-2	NA	TRBJ1-1
CASSLDGQGVTEAFF	TGCGCCAGCAGCTTGGACGGACAGGGGGTCACTGAAGCTTTCTTT	TRBD1	TRBV5-1	NA	TRBJ1-1
CASSSTAYSNQPQHF	TGTGCCAGTAGTAGCACAGCTTATAGCAATCAGCCCCAGCATTTT	NA	TRBV19	once	TRBJ1-5
CASSFGQGVSGNTIYF	TGTGCCAGCAGCTTCGGACAGGGGGTCTCTGGAAACACCATATATTTT	TRBD1	TRBV7-2	NA	TRBJ1-3
CASSPWGGGTTEAFF	TGTGCCAGCAGTCCCTGGGGAGGGGGAACCACTGAAGCTTTCTTT	NA	TRBV27	NA	TRBJ1-1
CASSLASGAGEKLFF	TGTGCCAGCAGCTTAGCTTCAGGGGCTGGTGAAAAACTGTTTTTT	NA	TRBV7-9	once	TRBJ1-4
CASSLDPGPYGYTF	TGCGCCAGCAGCTTGGACCCAGGGCCGTATGGCTACACCTTC	NA	TRBV5-1	NA	TRBJ1-2
CASGLGGQGLDNQPQHF	TGTGCTAGTGGTTTGGGAGGACAGGGTCTCGACAATCAGCCCCAGCATTTT	TRBD1	TRBV12-5	NA	TRBJ1-5
CASTPRGQNPEAFF	TGTGCCAGTACCCCACGGGGACAGAATCCTGAAGCTTTCTTT	TRBD1	TRBV19	NA	TRBJ1-1
CASGGAGNTEAFF	TGTGCCAGCGGAGGTGCAGGGAACACTGAAGCTTTCTTT	NA	TRBV9	NA	TRBJ1-1
CATSSGAGINTGELFF	TGTGCCACCAGCAGCGGGGCGGGGATCAACACCGGGGAGCTGTTTTTT	NA	TRBV15	NA	TRBJ2-2
CASSRRQGSGANEKLFF	TGTGCCAGCAGCCGTCGACAGGGATCCGGAGCTAATGAAAAACTGTTTTTT	TRBD1	TRBV5-4	once	TRBJ1-4
CASSLGGTGGYTF	TGTGCCAGCAGCTTAGGGGGGACAGGAGGCTACACCTTC	TRBD1	TRBV7-9	NA	TRBJ1-2
CATSRGTGMGYTF	TGTGCCACCAGCAGAGGTACAGGGATGGGCTACACCTTC	NA	TRBV15	once	TRBJ1-2
CASTPGRGGYTF	TGTGCCAGCACCCCCGGTCGCGGGGGCTACACCTTC	NA	TRBV3-1/TRBV3-2	NA	TRBJ1-2
CASSIDNLLDSESYNEQFF	TGTGCCAGTAGTATAGACAACCTCCTGGACAGTGAATCCTACAATGAGCAGTTCTTC	NA	TRBV19	NA	TRBJ2-1
CASSSGLQNTGELFF	TGTGCCAGCAGCTCCGGACTACAGAACACCGGGGAGCTGTTTTTT	NA	TRBV5-4	NA	TRBJ2-2
CASSLDGTSTDTQYF	TGTGCCAGCAGCTTAGACGGGACTAGCACAGATACGCAGTATTTT	NA	TRBV11-2	NA	TRBJ2-3
CASARELLNTEAFF	TGTGCCAGTGCGAGGGAGCTATTGAACACTGAAGCTTTCTTT	NA	TRBV5-5	NA	TRBJ1-1
CSASGEREQFF	TGCAGTGCTAGTGGTGAGCGGGAGCAGTTCTTC	NA	TRBV20-1	NA	TRBJ2-1
CASNPPGTGRNEQFF	TGTGCCAGCAATCCCCCCGGGACAGGGCGGAATGAGCAGTTCTTC	TRBD1	TRBV2	NA	TRBJ2-1
CASSLSPGLTNEQFF	TGTGCCAGCAGTTTATCGCCGGGACTTACCAATGAGCAGTTCTTC	NA	TRBV27	NA	TRBJ2-1
CASSLGGVAALFGYTF	TGTGCCAGCAGCTTGGGGGGAGTCGCAGCCCTATTTGGCTACACCTTC	NA	TRBV5-6	NA	TRBJ1-2
CASSTGNTGELFF	TGTGCCAGCTCCACAGGGAACACCGGGGAGCTGTTTTTT	NA	TRBV18	NA	TRBJ2-2
CASSLDSGGKGYTF	TGCGCCAGCAGCTTGGATTCTGGGGGCAAGGGCTACACCTTC	NA	TRBV5-1	NA	TRBJ1-2
CASSLGDRPNYGYTF	TGTGCCAGCAGCTTGGGGGACAGGCCTAACTATGGCTACACCTTC	TRBD1	TRBV5-6	once	TRBJ1-2
CASSPEGRSPYEQYF	TGCGCCAGCAGCCCCGAGGGCAGGAGTCCCTACGAGCAGTACTTC	NA	TRBV5-1	NA	TRBJ2-7
CASSLPAGPYNEQFF	TGTGCCAGCAGCTTACCCGCGGGTCCCTACAATGAGCAGTTCTTC	NA	TRBV7-2	NA	TRBJ2-1
CASSLGRRGLRGSNEKLFF	TGTGCCAGCAGCTTGGGACGAAGGGGGCTCCGGGGGTCGAATGAAAAACTGTTTTTT	TRBD1	TRBV7-6	NA	TRBJ1-4
CASGTSRTYEQYF	TGTGCCAGCGGGACTAGCCGAACCTACGAGCAGTACTTC	TRBD2	TRBV18	few	TRBJ2-7